The clone carrying this T cell receptor beta chain appeared a few times. This sample was included in a study of T cells in Graves' hyperthyroidism and ophthalmopathy. Study as a whole: Once the initial diagnosis was made, peripheral blood was obtained before any treatment.

It was RNA transcripts that yielded the amplified TCR beta CDR3 regions. HTBI primers drove first-round RT-PCR of the TCR CDR3. Each CDR3 protein gets one entry after TCRdb re-called the multiplex PCR reads with MiXCR. The sample yields 540,000 or so distinct CDR3 sequences, around 16% seen once. The CDR3 runs to 15 residues. V gave up 0 bases and J gave up 6 bases, with 17 bases separating them. The V gene's germline CDR1 is SQVTM and CDR2 ANQGSEA. Patients with uncontrolled infections, other autoimmune diseases, pregnancy or lactation were excluded. This clonotype was sampled from a woman in her 30s with Graves' hyperthyroidism. Input material: blood. The chain carries TRBV29-1 and TRBJ1-1, with no clear D. CDR3 residues: CSVEDSLIKGSEAFF. In DNA form, the CDR3 reads TGCAGCGTTGAAGATTCCCTGATTAAGGGCTCTGAAGCTTTCTTT.